This T cell receptor (beta chain) appears in the sequencing data of a study of shared clonotypes between healthy human individuals. Sequencing was performed with immunoSEQ multiplex PCR; in TCRdb, only in-frame clones are kept and a portion is missing. In the table there are 760,000 or so clones, about 96% of which are singletons. Naive CD8 cells comprised CD45RO-negative, CCR7-positively selected cells, excluding terminally differentiated effector memory CD45RA+ cells. The V end lost 3 bases, the J end lost 6 bases, and 9 bases lay between the germline ends. The CDR3 contains 12 residues. CDR1 is SQVTM and CDR2 is ANQGSEA in the germline V gene.

This sequence joins TRBV29-1 and TRBJ2-1; D unresolved. The sample consisted of naive CD8+ T cells sorted from blood. This receptor was taken from a man aged 25-45 years in good health. The CDR3 here is CSVDTWGNEQFF. The CDR3, as DNA: TGCAGCGTTGATACCTGGGGCAATGAGCAGTTCTTC.